The 13 T cell receptor beta chains below all came from one sample that was sequenced in a study of Ad26.COV2.S vaccination and SARS-CoV-2 variants (dated by TCRdb to the early 2020s). Read against the paper, the sample's treatment or condition label means: approximately 18 received Ad26.COV2.S at low or high dose, single or two shots; several received placebo; per-sample allocation not given. For vaccine and placebo recipients, the sequenced repertoires came from samples collected on day 63 after the first injection. To prepare the library, the immunoSEQ multiplex PCR assay was applied. TCRdb holds this immuneACCESS table with in-frame rearrangements only. Some clones are missing; in checked studies, unresolved V genes explain under half, and the rest has no known cause. The sample table lists 350,000 to 550,000 clones, 80% to 90% of them with a count of one. The ten largest make up about 2.4% of the sample.

Material: peripheral blood, obtained in a trial of Ad26.COV2.S vaccine versus placebo. The receptor source for this set is a person between 18 and 59 years old who received the Ad26.COV2.S COVID-19 vaccine or a placebo.

The chain is built from TRBV2 and TRBJ2-3, with unresolved D. CDR3 length: 14 amino acids. The V gene lost 4 bases and the J gene lost 0 bases, with 8 bases spanning the gap. Germline-derived CDR1 and CDR2 are SNHLY and FYNNEI. CDR3 sequence reads: CASSVWVSTDTQYF. The CDR3 coding sequence is TGTGCCAGCAGTGTGTGGGTTAGCACAGATACGCAGTATTTT.

The chain couples TRBV9 to TRBJ1-2, with unresolved D. Germline V gives CDR1 SGDLS, CDR2 YYNGEE. This CDR3 is built from 13 residues. V shed 7 bases and J shed 6 bases, with 16 bases lying between them. The CDR3 sequence is CASRGAVTDGYTF. CDR3 nucleotides: TGTGCCAGCCGGGGAGCTGTTACCGATGGCTACACCTTC.

The gene calls are TRBV5-6 and TRBJ2-3; TRBD2 matches at 9 bases. Germline CDR1 reads SGHDT; CDR2 reads YYEEEE. V lost 4 bases to trimming and J lost 3 bases; unmatched junction nucleotides: 6. CDR3 length equals 15 residues. CDR3 nucleotide sequence: TGTGCCAGCAGCCACTTAGCGGGGGTGACAGATACGCAGTATTTT. It codes for CASSHLAGVTDTQYF.

CDR3 region: CASSHETSQYF. In nucleotides, the CDR3 is TGTGCCAGCAGCCACGAAACATCGCAGTACTTC. The rearrangement joins TRBV3-1 (or the pseudogene TRBV3-2) to TRBJ2-7; unclear D gene. The CDR3 totals 11 residues. The V and J ends lost 3 bases and 9 bases respectively, with 9 bases between them. Germline V gene data show CDR1 as LGHDT and CDR2 as YNNKEL (reference sequence).

This clone has just one count. This chain joins TRBV2 and TRBJ1-1; D call uncertain. The CDR3 extends over 13 amino acids. V gave up 4 bases and J gave up 4 bases, with 10 bases separating them. The germline V gene encodes CDR1 SNHLY and CDR2 FYNNEI. The CDR3 here is CASSVSQATEAFF. CDR3 sequence (DNA): TGTGCCAGCAGTGTTAGTCAGGCCACTGAAGCTTTCTTT.

The V call is TRBV10-3, the J call TRBJ1-1; D gene ambiguous. V was trimmed by 7 bases and J by 4 bases, leaving 19 bases between them. Germline values: CDR1 ENHRY, CDR2 SYGVKD. The CDR3 contains 15 residues. The CDR3 sequence is CAITPLGGVGTEAFF. The CDR3 DNA sequence: TGTGCCATCACACCGCTGGGCGGGGTGGGCACTGAAGCTTTCTTT.

The V call is TRBV5-8, the J call TRBJ1-5; D is unclear. With 0 bases removed from V and 0 bases from J, the gap between germline ends came to 7 bases. This CDR3 is built from 15 residues. Germline assignment: CDR1 SGHTS and CDR2 YDEGEE. CDR3 sequence reads: CASSLVGGSNQPQHF. CDR3 DNA: TGTGCCAGCAGCTTGGTTGGTGGTAGCAATCAGCCCCAGCATTTT.

V and J are TRBV7-3 and TRBJ2-1, with TRBD2 identical over 8 bases. The germline CDR1 and CDR2 sequences are SGHTA and FQGTGA. The CDR3 spans 14 residues. V lost 5 bases to trimming and J lost 5 bases; unmatched junction nucleotides: 5. The CDR3 sequence: CASSPGGVHNEQFF. The CDR3 coding sequence is TGTGCCAGCAGCCCCGGGGGGGTCCACAATGAGCAGTTCTTC.

V gene TRBV11-2 combines with J gene TRBJ2-1; TRBD2 aligns across 7 bases. V dropped 1 base and J dropped 7; count of bases not matched to a gene: 16. Germline CDR1 is SGHAT and CDR2 is FQNNGV. The CDR3 runs 18 residues. The CDR3 DNA reads TGTGCCAGCAGCTTAGGCCTCCGGACTAGATCTCGGAGGAATGAGCAGTTCTTC. This codes for CASSLGLRTRSRRNEQFF. Complete variable domain (other parts from reference TRBV11-2 and TRBJ2-1): EAGVAQSPRYKIIEKRQSVAFWCNPISGHATLYWYQQILGQGPKLLIQFQNNGVVDDSQLPKDRFSAERLKGVDSTLKIQPAKLEDSAVYLCASSLGLRTRSRRNEQFFGPGTRLTVL.

The V gene is TRBV5-1, the J gene TRBJ2-7, with 8 bases lining up with TRBD1. The CDR3 totals 15 residues. CDR1 and CDR2 from the germline V gene are SGHRS and YFSETQ. The V segment lost 3 bases and the J segment 6 bases; nucleotides outside the gene matches: 11. The CDR3 loop is CASSWGDRGTREQYV. CDR3 DNA: TGCGCCAGCAGCTGGGGAGACAGGGGAACGCGCGAGCAGTACGTC.

Turning to this clone: One end of the junction is discordant with germline, which a read error may explain. The chain joins TRBV7-9 to TRBJ1-1, with D tentatively TRBD1 (6 bases). Germline V lookup: CDR1 SEHNR, CDR2 FQNEAQ (reference sequence). The CDR3 extends over 13 amino acids. CDR3 amino acids: CASRAGGGFVLVF. Here the CDR3 DNA reads TGTGCCAGCCGGGCCGGGGGCGGTTTTGTCTTGGTCTTT.

This clone was counted a few times. This sequence joins TRBV7-9 and TRBJ1-6, with D unresolved. Germline lookup yields CDR1 SEHNR and CDR2 FQNEAQ (reference sequence). The CDR3 sequence is 12 residues long. Trimming removed 2 bases at V and 8 bases at J, with 4 bases between. The CDR3 sequence: CASSLPYSPLHF. In DNA, the CDR3 is TGTGCCAGCAGCTTACCATATTCACCCCTCCACTTT.

The chain combines TRBV7-9 with TRBJ2-7, with no clear D. This CDR3 is 14 amino acids long. Deletions cut 3 bases from V and 1 base from J, with 10 bases between. In germline, CDR1 is SEHNR, CDR2 FQNEAQ (reference sequence). CDR3 in amino acids: CASSFGTESYEQYF. The DNA of the CDR3 is TGTGCCAGCAGCTTTGGCACTGAATCCTACGAGCAGTACTTC.